These 2 T cell receptor beta chains were all obtained from the same sample, sequenced in a study of beta chain features in type 1 diabetes. cDNA synthesis used the whole RNA isolate, giving expressed TCRB sequences. Clones were read by immunoSEQ multiplex PCR, and TCRdb kept only the in-frame ones, dropping some. The sample has 250,000 to 300,000 clones; 8% are singletons. The sequenced material came from central memory CD4+ T cells from blood. All receptors derive from a woman under 30 in good health.

CDR3 DNA sequence: TGTGCCAGCAGCTTGGGACAGGGGACCAAGCCCCAGCATTTT. As protein: CASSLGQGTKPQHF. The chain couples TRBV7-2 to TRBJ1-5; 10 bases are a match to TRBD1. V was pared by 3 bases and J by 8 bases, with 4 bases of the junction left unmatched. The CDR3 sequence is 14 residues long. Germline V lookup: CDR1 SGHTA, CDR2 FQGNSA.

In its sample, this clone was seen many times. The sample carries other DNA sequences with the same CDR3. The chain employs TRBV9 and TRBJ1-2; D perhaps matches TRBD1 (6 bases). CDR1 and CDR2 (germline): SGDLS, YYNGEE. This CDR3 region has 14 residues. Between the trimmed V and J ends, which lost 4 bases and 7 bases, there was a span of 17 bases. The CDR3 DNA reads TGTGCCAGCAGCACACAGACAGGATTAAGTGGCTACACCTTC. Its protein product is CASSTQTGLSGYTF.